This TCR beta chain was recorded in a study of CD8+ T cells in alopecia areata. Indicated treatment: oral pan-JAK inhibitor, 5-10 mg twice daily. In each case, RNA was isolated and then reverse transcribed into cDNA as the sequencing template. Produced via immunoSEQ multiplex PCR; TCRdb's table is partial and in-frame only. The table includes 190,000 or so clones, under 60% detected once. The sequence was collected from a human donor with alopecia areata. The sample here was CD8+ T cells sorted from blood, taken at week 24, from a patient treated with tofacitinib.

CDR3 sequence: CASSPTNTDTQYF. For the CDR3, the DNA is TGTGCCAGCAGTCCGACCAACACAGATACGCAGTATTTT. V gene TRBV6-6 combines with J gene TRBJ2-3; D is uncertain. The CDR3 is 13 residues long. Trimming left V 5 bases short and J 2 bases short, with 8 bases between. The germline gives CDR1 MNHNY, CDR2 SVGAGI (reference sequence).